This T cell receptor beta chain was sequenced during a study of Ad26.COV2.S vaccination and SARS-CoV-2 variants. Looked up from germline, CDR1 is MDHEN and CDR2 is SYDVKM. V lost 5 bases, J lost 0 bases, and 13 bases lay in between. The CDR3 is made up of 15 amino acids. The treatment was: around 19 received Ad26.COV2.S at low or high dose, single or two shots; roughly 5 received placebo; per-sample allocation not given. The samples were gathered on day 63 after the first injection of vaccine or placebo. Profiling relied on immunoSEQ multiplex PCR, and the TCRdb table lists in-frame clones only, not all of them. This sample has around 450,000 clones, with roughly 89% found just once.

The TCR originated in a person between 18 and 65 years old who received the Ad26.COV2.S COVID-19 vaccine or a placebo. The sample was peripheral blood, taken in a trial of Ad26.COV2.S vaccine versus placebo. V and J are TRBV28 and TRBJ1-2, with a weak D call TRBD1 (5 bases). The DNA for the CDR3 is TGTGCCAGCAGTCCCCTGGGCAGGGCTAACTATGGCTACACCTTC. Protein sequence: CASSPLGRANYGYTF.